This paragraph covers one T cell receptor (beta chain) sequence. The source of the sample is a study of blood T cell repertoires in COVID-19. On the study more broadly: The United States, Italy and Spain supplied acute and convalescent COVID-19 samples.

Trimming stripped 7 bases from V and 2 bases from J, with 15 bases between. Germline CDR1 reads LNHDA; CDR2 reads SQIVND (reference sequence). The CDR3 length is 15 residues. Per the original methods: Amplification with reference gene primers provided the estimates of nucleated cell counts. TCRdb's table, derived via immunoSEQ multiplex PCR, lists solely in-frame clones and lacks some. Clone size and the V and J calls come from that table; the DNA yielded D and trimming. This sample has over 300,000 clones; 90% occur once, and the top ten carry 6.5% to 7%. This rearrangement joins TRBV19 to TRBJ1-5; D is possibly TRBD1 (6 bases). This clonotype originated in a man younger than 35 with active or convalescent COVID-19. The specimen was peripheral blood. This chain's CDR3 is CASTPGGIGNQPQHF. CDR3 coding DNA: TGTGCCAGTACCCCGGGGGGCATAGGCAATCAGCCCCAGCATTTT.